The clone carrying this T cell receptor beta chain was seen a few times. Antigen unknown. Sequence at one end of the junction differs from germline and may be a read error. The sample belongs to a study of beta chain features in type 1 diabetes. Study-level points and caveats: All four CD4+ subsets from Type 1 diabetes patients carried moderately but significantly shorter TCRB CDR3s.

Blood was collected once per donor into heparin, averaging approximately 110 mL. Investigators reverse transcribed all isolated RNA, so they sequenced expressed TCRB transcripts. Generated by immunoSEQ multiplex PCR, the TCRdb table keeps only in-frame clones and is missing some. Here the sample spans approximately 250,000 clones, roughly 10% being singletons. Per the germline V gene, CDR1 is SSHAT and CDR2 is FNYEAQ (reference sequence). This CDR3 has 15 residues. This TCR derives from a man aged 25 to 45 with type 1 diabetes. The gene calls are TRBV7-7 and TRBJ2-5; possible D gene TRBD2, 5 bases. The sequenced sample was naive CD4+ T cells from blood. Here the CDR3 reads CASSRQASLGETQYF. In nucleotides, the CDR3 is TGTGCTAGCAGCCGTCAGGCTAGCCTTGGAGAGACCCAGTACTTC.